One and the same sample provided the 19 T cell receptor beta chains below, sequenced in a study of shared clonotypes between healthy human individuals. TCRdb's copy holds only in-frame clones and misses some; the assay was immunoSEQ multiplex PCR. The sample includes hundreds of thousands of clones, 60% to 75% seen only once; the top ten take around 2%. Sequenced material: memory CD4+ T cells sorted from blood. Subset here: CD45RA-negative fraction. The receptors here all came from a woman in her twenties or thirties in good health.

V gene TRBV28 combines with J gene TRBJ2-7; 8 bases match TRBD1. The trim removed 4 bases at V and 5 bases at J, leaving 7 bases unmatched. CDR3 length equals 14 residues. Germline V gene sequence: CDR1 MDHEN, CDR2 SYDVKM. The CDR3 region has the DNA TGTGCCAGCAGTTCCCGCCGGACAGGGAACGAGCAGTACTTC. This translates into CASSSRRTGNEQYF.

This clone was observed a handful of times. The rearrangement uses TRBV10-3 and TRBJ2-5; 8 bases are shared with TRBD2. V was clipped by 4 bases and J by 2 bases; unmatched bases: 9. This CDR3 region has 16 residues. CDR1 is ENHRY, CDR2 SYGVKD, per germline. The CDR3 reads CAISGPPGGTQETQYF. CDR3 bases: TGTGCCATCAGTGGGCCTCCGGGGGGGACGCAAGAGACCCAGTACTTC.

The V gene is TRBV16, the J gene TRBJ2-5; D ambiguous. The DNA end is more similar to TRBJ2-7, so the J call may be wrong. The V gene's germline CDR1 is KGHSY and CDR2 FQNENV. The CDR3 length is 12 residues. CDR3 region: CASSQYSYEQYF. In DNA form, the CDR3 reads TGTGCCAGCAGCCAATACTCCTACGAGCAGTACTTC.

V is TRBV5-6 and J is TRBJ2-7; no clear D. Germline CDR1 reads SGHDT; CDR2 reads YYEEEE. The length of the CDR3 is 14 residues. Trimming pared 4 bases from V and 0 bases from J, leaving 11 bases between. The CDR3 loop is CASSMTWSSYEQYF. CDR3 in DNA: TGTGCCAGCAGCATGACCTGGAGCTCCTACGAGCAGTACTTC.

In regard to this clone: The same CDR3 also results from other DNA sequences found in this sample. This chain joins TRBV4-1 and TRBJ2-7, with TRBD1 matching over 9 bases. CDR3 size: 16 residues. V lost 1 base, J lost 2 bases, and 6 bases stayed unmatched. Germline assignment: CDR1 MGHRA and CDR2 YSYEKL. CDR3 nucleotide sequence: TGCGCCAGCAGCCAAGGTAGGGGACAGGGAGCCTACGAGCAGTACTTC. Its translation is CASSQGRGQGAYEQYF.

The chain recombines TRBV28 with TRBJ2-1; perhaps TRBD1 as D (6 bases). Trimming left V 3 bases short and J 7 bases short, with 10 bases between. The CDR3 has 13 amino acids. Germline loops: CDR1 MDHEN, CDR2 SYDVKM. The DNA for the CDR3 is TGTGCCAGCAGTTTGGGGGCTACGAATGAGCAGTTCTTC. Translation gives CASSLGATNEQFF.

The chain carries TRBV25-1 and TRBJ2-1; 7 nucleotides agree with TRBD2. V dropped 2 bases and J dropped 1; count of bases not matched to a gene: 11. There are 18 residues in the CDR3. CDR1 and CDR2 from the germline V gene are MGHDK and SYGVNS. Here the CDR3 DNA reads TGTGCCAGCAGTGAAAATCTGCGCCTAGCGGATTCCTACAATGAGCAGTTCTTC. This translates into CASSENLRLADSYNEQFF.

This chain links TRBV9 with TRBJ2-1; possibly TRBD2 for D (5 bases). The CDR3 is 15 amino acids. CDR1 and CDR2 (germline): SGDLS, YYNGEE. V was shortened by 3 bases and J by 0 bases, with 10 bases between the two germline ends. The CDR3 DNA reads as TGTGCCAGCAGCGCGGCCACTAGCTCCTACAATGAGCAGTTCTTC. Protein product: CASSAATSSYNEQFF.

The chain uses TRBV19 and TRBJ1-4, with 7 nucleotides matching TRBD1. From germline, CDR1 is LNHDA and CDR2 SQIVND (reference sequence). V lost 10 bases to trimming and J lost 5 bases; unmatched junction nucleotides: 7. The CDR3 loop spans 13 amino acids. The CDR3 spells CATQTGINEKLFF. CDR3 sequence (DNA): TGTGCCACCCAGACAGGGATAAATGAAAAACTGTTTTTT.

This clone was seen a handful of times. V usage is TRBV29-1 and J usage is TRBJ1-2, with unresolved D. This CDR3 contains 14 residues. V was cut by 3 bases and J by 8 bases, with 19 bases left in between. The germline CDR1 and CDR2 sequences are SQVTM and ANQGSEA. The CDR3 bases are TGCAGCGTTGATGCCAGCTCAAGACTAGGCGGCTACACCTTC. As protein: CSVDASSRLGGYTF.

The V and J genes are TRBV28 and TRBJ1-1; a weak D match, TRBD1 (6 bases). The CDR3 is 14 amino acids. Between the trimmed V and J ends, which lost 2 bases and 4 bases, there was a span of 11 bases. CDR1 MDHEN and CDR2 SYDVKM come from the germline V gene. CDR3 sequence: CASSLIQGSTEAFF. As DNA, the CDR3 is TGTGCCAGCAGTTTAATACAGGGTTCCACTGAAGCTTTCTTT.

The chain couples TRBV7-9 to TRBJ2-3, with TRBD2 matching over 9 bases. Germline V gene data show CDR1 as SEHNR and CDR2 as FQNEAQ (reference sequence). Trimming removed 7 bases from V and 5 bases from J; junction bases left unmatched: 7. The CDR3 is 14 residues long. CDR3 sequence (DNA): TGTGCCAGCAACCTAGGACTAGCGCAAGATACGCAGTATTTT. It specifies CASNLGLAQDTQYF.

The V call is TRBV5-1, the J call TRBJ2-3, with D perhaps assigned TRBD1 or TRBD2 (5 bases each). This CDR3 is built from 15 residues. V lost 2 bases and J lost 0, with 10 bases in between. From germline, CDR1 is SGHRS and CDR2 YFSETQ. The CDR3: CASSLQEASTDTQYF. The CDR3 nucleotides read TGCGCCAGCAGCTTACAGGAGGCGAGCACAGATACGCAGTATTTT.

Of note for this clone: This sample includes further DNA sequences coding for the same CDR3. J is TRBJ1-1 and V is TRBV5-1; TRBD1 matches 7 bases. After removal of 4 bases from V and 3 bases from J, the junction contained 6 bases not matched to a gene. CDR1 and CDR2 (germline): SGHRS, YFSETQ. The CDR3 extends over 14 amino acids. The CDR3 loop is CASSQGVRDTEAFF. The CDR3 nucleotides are TGCGCCAGCAGCCAGGGGGTCCGGGACACTGAAGCTTTCTTT.

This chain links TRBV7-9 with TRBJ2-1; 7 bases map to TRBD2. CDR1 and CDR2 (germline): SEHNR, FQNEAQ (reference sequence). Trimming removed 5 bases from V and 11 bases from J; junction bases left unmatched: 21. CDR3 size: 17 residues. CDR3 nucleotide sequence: TGTGCCAGCAGCCGAATTGGTAGCGGGTCCAAGCCCCCTCAGCAGTTCTTC. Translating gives CASSRIGSGSKPPQQFF.

The CDR3 sequence: CASRKTSGSLDTGELFF. The CDR3 nucleotides read TGTGCCAGCAGGAAGACTAGCGGGAGTCTTGACACCGGGGAGCTGTTTTTT. The J gene is TRBJ2-2, the V gene TRBV7-9; 12 bases fit TRBD2. V lost 6 bases to trimming and J lost 3 bases; unmatched junction nucleotides: 8. CDR1 and CDR2 from the germline V gene are SEHNR and FQNEAQ (reference sequence). The CDR3 length is 17 residues.

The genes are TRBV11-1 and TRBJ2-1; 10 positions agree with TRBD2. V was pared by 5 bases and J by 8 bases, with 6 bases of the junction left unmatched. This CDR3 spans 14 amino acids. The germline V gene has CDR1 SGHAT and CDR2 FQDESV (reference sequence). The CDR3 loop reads CASSGASGRDEQFF. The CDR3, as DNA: TGTGCCAGCAGCGGGGCTAGCGGGAGAGATGAGCAGTTCTTC.

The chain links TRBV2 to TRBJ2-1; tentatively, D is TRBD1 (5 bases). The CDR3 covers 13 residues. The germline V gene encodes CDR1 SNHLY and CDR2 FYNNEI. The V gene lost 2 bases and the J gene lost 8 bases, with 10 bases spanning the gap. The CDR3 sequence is CASSERGWDEQFF. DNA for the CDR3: TGTGCCAGCAGTGAAAGGGGTTGGGATGAGCAGTTCTTC.

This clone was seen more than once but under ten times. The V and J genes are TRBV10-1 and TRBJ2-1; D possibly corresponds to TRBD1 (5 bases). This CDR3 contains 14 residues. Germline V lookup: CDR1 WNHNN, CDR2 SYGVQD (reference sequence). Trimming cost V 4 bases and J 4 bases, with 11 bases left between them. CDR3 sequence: CASSAQKGYNEQFF. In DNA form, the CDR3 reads TGCGCCAGCAGTGCTCAAAAGGGGTACAATGAGCAGTTCTTC.